The source of this T cell receptor beta chain is a study of control samples from healthy donors and cancer patients. TCRdb's copy holds only in-frame clones and misses some; the assay was immunoSEQ multiplex PCR. The repertoire holds 78,000 or so clones, around 84% seen once, with more than 12% in the top ten. Germline V gene data show CDR1 as SGHRS and CDR2 as YFSETQ. CDR3 length: 14 residues. The V segment lost 4 bases and the J segment 2 bases; nucleotides outside the gene matches: 5. The TCR originated in a man over 45 in good health. Material: blood. This sequence joins TRBV5-1 and TRBJ1-1; 7 bases match TRBD1. The CDR3, as DNA: TGCGCCAGCAGCGGAACAGGGGCAAACACTGAAGCTTTCTTT. It is translated as CASSGTGANTEAFF.